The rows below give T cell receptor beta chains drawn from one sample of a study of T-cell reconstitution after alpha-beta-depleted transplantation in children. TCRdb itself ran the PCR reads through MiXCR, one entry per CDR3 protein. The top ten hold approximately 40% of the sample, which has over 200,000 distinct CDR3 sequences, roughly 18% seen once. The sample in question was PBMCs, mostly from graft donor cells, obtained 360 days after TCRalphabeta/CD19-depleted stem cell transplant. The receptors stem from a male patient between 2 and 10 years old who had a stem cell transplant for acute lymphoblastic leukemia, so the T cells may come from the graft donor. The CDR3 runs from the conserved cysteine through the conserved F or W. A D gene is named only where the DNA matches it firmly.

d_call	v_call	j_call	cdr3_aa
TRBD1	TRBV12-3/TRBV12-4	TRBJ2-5	CASSLGTVTQETQYF
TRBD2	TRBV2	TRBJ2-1	CASSEWEASGYNEQFF
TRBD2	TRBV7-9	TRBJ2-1	CASSPGLAGVDEQFF
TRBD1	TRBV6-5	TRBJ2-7	CASRLGGTGTYEQYF
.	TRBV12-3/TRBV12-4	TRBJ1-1	CASSFGANTEAFF
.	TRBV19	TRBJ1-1	CASSIGGGSATNTEAFF
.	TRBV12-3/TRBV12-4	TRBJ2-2	CASSLGPGENTGELFF
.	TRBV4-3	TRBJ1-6	CASSQGGGSNSPLHF
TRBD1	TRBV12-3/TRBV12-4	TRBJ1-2	CASSLARGTGGNYGYTF
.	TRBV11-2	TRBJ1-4	CASSLDAGRKGEKLFF
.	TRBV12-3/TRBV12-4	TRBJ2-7	CASSLENYTGPSYEQYF
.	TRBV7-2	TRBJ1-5	CASSLTRGAGNQPQHF
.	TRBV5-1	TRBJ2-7	CASSTGAGVEQYF
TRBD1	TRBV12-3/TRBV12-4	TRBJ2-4	CASSSRGLAKNIQYF
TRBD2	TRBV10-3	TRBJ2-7	CAISPGLAGGSYEQYF
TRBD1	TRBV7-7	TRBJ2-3	CASSKGTAYPDTQYF
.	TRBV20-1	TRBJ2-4	CSASEGVAKNIQYF
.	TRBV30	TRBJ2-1	CAWSPGGSEQFF
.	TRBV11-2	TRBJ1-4	CASSASLGSPRVDEKLFF
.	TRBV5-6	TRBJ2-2	CASSMEPENTGELFF
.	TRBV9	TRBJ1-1	CASKGQGKNTEAFF